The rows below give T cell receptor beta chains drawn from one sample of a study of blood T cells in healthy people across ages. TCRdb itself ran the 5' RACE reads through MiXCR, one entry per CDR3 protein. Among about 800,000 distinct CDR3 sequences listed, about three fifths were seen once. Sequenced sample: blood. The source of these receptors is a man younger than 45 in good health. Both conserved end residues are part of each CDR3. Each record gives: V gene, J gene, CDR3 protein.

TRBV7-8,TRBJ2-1,CASSFSDRGGNEQFF
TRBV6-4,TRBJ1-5,CASSEQGGNQPQHF
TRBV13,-,CASSSSPGQEGEQYF
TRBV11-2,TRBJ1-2,CASSLARDPGGGYTF
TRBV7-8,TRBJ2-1,CASSLGRVGRKYNEQFF
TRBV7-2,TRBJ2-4,CASSTSHPNQNIQYF
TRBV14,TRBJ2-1,CASSHLLWRAGRDEQFF
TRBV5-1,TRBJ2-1,CASTVDRTGNYEQFF
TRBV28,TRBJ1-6,CASGGVGSANSPLHF
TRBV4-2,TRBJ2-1,CASSRQLAGGPLGYNEQFF
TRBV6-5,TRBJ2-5,CASSAGGALQETQYF